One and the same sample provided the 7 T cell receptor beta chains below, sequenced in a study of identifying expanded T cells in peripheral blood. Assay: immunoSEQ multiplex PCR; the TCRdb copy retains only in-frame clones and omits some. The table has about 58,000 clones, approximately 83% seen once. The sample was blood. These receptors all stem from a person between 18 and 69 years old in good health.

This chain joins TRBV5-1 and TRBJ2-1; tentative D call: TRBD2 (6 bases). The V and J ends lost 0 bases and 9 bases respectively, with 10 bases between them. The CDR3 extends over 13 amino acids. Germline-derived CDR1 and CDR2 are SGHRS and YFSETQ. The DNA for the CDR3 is TGCGCCAGCAGCTTGGAGACTAGTTCTGAGCAGTTCTTC. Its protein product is CASSLETSSEQFF.

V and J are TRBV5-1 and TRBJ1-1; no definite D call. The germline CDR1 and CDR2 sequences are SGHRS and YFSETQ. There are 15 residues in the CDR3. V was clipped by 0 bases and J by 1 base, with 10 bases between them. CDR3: CASSLDGPRNTEAFF. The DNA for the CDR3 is TGCGCCAGCAGCTTGGACGGGCCACGGAACACTGAAGCTTTCTTT. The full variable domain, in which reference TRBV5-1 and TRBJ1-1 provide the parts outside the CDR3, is KAGVTQTPRYLIKTRGQQVTLSCSPISGHRSVSWYQQTPGQGLQFLFEYFSETQRNKGNFPGRFSGRQFSNSRSEMNVSTLELGDSALYLCASSLDGPRNTEAFFGQGTRLTVV.

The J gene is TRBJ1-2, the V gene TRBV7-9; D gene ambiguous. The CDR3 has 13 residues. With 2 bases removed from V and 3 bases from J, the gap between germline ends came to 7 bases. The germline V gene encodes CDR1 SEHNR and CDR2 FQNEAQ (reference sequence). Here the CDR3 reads CASSLSTDYGYTF. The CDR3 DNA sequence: TGTGCCAGCAGCTTATCCACAGACTATGGCTACACCTTC.

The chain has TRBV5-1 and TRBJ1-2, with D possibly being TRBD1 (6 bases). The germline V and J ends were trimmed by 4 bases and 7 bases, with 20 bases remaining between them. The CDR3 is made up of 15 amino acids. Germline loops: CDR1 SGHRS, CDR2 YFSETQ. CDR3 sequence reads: CASSPTVGGEVGYTF. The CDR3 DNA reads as TGCGCCAGCAGCCCCACGGTAGGGGGGGAAGTTGGCTACACCTTC.

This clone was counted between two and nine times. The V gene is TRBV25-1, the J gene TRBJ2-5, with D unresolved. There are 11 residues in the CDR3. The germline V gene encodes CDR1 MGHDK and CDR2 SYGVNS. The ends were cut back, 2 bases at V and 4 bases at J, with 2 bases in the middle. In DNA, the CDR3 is TGTGCCAGCAGTGAAGGAGAGACCCAGTACTTC. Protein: CASSEGETQYF.

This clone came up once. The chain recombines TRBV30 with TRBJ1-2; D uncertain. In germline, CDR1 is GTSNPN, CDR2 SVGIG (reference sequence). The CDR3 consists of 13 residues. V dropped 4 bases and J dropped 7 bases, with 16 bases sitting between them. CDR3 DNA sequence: TGTGCCTGGAAATTAGTGCCGGGCTTTGGCTACACCTTC. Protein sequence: CAWKLVPGFGYTF.

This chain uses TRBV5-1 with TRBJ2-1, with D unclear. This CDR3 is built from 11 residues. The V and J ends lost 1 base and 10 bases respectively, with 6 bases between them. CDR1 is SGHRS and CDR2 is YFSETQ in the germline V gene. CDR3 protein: CASSLNREQFF. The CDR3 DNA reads TGCGCCAGCAGCTTGAATCGGGAGCAGTTCTTC. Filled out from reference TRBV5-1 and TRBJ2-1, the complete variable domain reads KAGVTQTPRYLIKTRGQQVTLSCSPISGHRSVSWYQQTPGQGLQFLFEYFSETQRNKGNFPGRFSGRQFSNSRSEMNVSTLELGDSALYLCASSLNREQFFGPGTRLTVL.